This T cell receptor (beta chain) originates from a study of control samples from healthy donors and cancer patients. Losses at the gene ends were 5 bases for V and 2 bases for J; bases not matched to a gene: 8. CDR3 length: 16 residues. Germline V lookup: CDR1 MNHEY, CDR2 SVGEGT. Assay used: immunoSEQ multiplex PCR; TCRdb lists only in-frame clones, some missing. The sample includes more than 70,000 clones, 94% seen only once; the top ten take approximately 2.8%. The clonotype comes from a woman aged 30 to 39 in good health. Specimen: blood. V usage is TRBV6-2 or TRBV6-3 and J usage is TRBJ1-5; 8 bases line up with TRBD1. The CDR3 sequence is CASSRRTGLGNQPQHF. The DNA of the CDR3 is TGTGCCAGCAGTCGACGGACAGGGTTGGGCAATCAGCCCCAGCATTTT.